This T cell receptor beta chain was captured by sequencing in a study of T cell changes during pregnancy in multiple sclerosis. TCRdb's copy holds only in-frame clones and misses some; the assay was immunoSEQ multiplex PCR. This sample has about 76,000 clones, with approximately 93% found just once. Trimming stripped 3 bases from V and 7 bases from J, with 21 bases between. This CDR3 is 17 amino acids long. Germline V gene lookup returns CDR1 SGHTA and CDR2 FQGNSA. This clonotype was sampled from a female donor with multiple sclerosis, enrolled in a pregnancy study. The sequencing here drew on peripheral blood, taken in the second trimester of pregnancy. The V gene is TRBV7-2, the J gene TRBJ2-2; tentative D call: TRBD1 (6 bases). CDR3 nucleotides: TGTGCCAGCAGCTTGCGGAGCCTTGGGGGCGGAAGCGGGGAGCTGTTTTTT. Translated: CASSLRSLGGGSGELFF.